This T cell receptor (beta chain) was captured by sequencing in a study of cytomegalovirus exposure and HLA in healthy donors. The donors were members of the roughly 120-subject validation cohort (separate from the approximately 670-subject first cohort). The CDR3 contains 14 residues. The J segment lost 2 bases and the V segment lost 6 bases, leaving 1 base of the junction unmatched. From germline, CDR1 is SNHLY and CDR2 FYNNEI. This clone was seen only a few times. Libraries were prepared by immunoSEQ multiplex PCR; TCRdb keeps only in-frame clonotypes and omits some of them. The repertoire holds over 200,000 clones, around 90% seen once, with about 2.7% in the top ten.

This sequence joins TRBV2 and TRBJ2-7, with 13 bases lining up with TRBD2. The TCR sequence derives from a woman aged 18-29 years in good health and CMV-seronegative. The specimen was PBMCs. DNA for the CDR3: TGTGCCAGCAGCGGACTAGCGGGAGCCTACGAGCAGTACTTC. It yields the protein CASSGLAGAYEQYF. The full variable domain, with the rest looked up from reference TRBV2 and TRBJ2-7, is EPEVTQTPSHQVTQMGQEVILRCVPISNHLYFYWYRQILGQKVEFLVSFYNNEISEKSEIFDDQFSVERPDGSNFTLKIRSTKLEDSAMYFCASSGLAGAYEQYFGPGTRLTVT.